Presented here are 4 T cell receptor beta chains from one specimen sequenced in a study of T cell responses to AZD1222 COVID-19 vaccine. The assay was immunoSEQ multiplex PCR, and TCRdb's table has in-frame clones only and misses some. Counted here are more than 95,000 clones, less than 90% occurring once; the ten biggest clones make up 7.5%. This specimen was peripheral blood, taken on day 0 of AZD1222 vaccination. These receptors were obtained from an adult in good health.

This clone was seen only a few times. The chain has TRBV6-5 and TRBJ2-7; maybe TRBD2 (6 bases). CDR3 length: 15 residues. V was pared by 0 bases and J by 7 bases, with 16 bases between. Per germline, CDR1 MNHEY and CDR2 SVGAGI. The DNA for the CDR3 is TGTGCCAGCAGTTACTCAGTTGGAGGGTCATGGGAGCAGTACTTC. Translation gives CASSYSVGGSWEQYF.

The J gene is TRBJ1-2, the V gene TRBV15; D may be TRBD1 (5 bases). Trimming removed 3 bases from V and 0 bases from J, with 14 bases in between. The CDR3 has 16 residues. Germline V gives CDR1 LNHNV, CDR2 YYDKDF (reference sequence). CDR3 sequence: CATSRKGTDSNYGYTF. For the CDR3, the DNA is TGTGCCACCAGCAGGAAAGGGACCGACTCTAACTATGGCTACACCTTC. The full variable domain, rest sourced from reference TRBV15 and TRBJ1-2, is DAMVIQNPRYQVTQFGKPVTLSCSQTLNHNVMYWYQQKSSQAPKLLFHYYDKDFNNEADTPDNFQSRRPNTSFCFLDIRSPGLGDTAMYLCATSRKGTDSNYGYTFGSGTRLTVV.

This clone showed up just a few times. V is TRBV24-1 and J is TRBJ1-5, with unresolved D. Germline lookup yields CDR1 KGHDR and CDR2 SFDVKD. The CDR3 is 14 residues long. V was clipped by 5 bases and J by 0 bases, with 7 bases between them. CDR3 sequence reads: CATSAMYSNQPQHF. The CDR3 DNA follows: TGTGCCACCAGTGCCATGTATAGCAATCAGCCCCAGCATTTT.

The rearrangement joins TRBV9 to TRBJ1-5; D is possibly TRBD1 (5 bases). This CDR3 contains 14 residues. From germline, CDR1 is SGDLS and CDR2 YYNGEE. The ends were cut back, 0 bases at V and 4 bases at J, with 8 bases in the middle. CDR3: CASSVDGGNQPQHF. CDR3 DNA sequence: TGTGCCAGCAGCGTAGATGGGGGGAATCAGCCCCAGCATTTT.